This T cell receptor (beta chain) was sequenced for a study of T-cell reconstitution after alpha-beta-depleted transplantation in children. General observations from the study: One year after transplant, T-cell counts and diversity came mostly from newly produced T cells. Surviving recipient T cells and thymic progenitors produced the high day-60 TCRbeta diversity seen in some patients. There were reportedly several hundred expanded graft clones from which alpha-beta T cells came about two months after transplant.

Comment on this clonotype: Its matching antigen is unknown.

Unique molecular identifiers were incorporated when the TCRbeta library was constructed. From the PCR reads, TCRdb called clonotypes with MiXCR, one entry per CDR3 protein. Among about a million distinct CDR3 sequences listed, about 29% were seen once. Sequencing was performed on PBMCs, mostly from graft donor cells, taken 360 days after TCRalphabeta/CD19-depleted stem cell transplant. The sequence derives from a boy in the first two years of life who had a stem cell transplant for SCID, so the T cells may come from the graft donor.

CDR3 bases: TGTGCCAGCAGCTTACCCAGGGACGGCACAGATACGCAGTATTTT. Translated: CASSLPRDGTDTQYF. The chain recombines TRBV5-6 with TRBJ2-3; D is perhaps TRBD1 or TRBD2 (5 bases each). Trimming cost V 2 bases and J 1 base, with 11 bases left between them. Germline V gene sequence: CDR1 SGHDT, CDR2 YYEEEE. The CDR3 extends over 15 amino acids.